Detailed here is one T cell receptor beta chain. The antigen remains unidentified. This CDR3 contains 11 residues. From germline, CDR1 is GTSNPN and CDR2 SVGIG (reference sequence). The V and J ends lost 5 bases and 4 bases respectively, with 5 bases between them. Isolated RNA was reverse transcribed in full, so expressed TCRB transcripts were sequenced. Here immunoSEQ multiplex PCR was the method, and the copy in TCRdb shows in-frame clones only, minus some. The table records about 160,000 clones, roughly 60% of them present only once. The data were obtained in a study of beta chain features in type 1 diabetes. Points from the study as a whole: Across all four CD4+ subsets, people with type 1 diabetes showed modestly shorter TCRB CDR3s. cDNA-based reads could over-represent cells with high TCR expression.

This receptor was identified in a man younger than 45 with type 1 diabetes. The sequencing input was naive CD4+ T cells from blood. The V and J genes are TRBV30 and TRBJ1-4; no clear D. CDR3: CAWLINEKLFF. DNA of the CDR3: TGTGCCTGGCTCATTAATGAAAAACTGTTTTTT.